The 4 T cell receptor beta chains below come from one sample, sequenced in a study of blood T cell repertoires in COVID-19. Clones were sequenced by immunoSEQ multiplex PCR, and TCRdb holds only the in-frame ones, with some missing. The table has about 110,000 clones, 75% to 80% seen once. Specimen: peripheral blood. These receptor sequences come from a woman aged 80 or over with active or convalescent COVID-19.

The CDR3 spells CASSVDQVNTEAFF. The CDR3 nucleotides are TGTGCCAGCAGCGTAGACCAGGTCAACACTGAAGCTTTCTTT. The genes are TRBV9 and TRBJ1-1; D uncertain. V was shortened by 0 bases and J by 2 bases, with 8 bases between the two germline ends. This CDR3 comprises 14 residues. CDR1 and CDR2 (germline): SGDLS, YYNGEE.

This chain joins TRBV6-5 and TRBJ1-2; 10 bases match TRBD1. CDR3 size: 15 residues. Trimming cost V 6 bases and J 6 bases; bases outside gene matches: 10. Germline V CDR1 and CDR2: MNHEY, SVGAGI. The chain's CDR3 is CASRADRGRVDGYTF. In nucleotides, the CDR3 is TGTGCCAGCAGGGCTGACAGGGGGCGAGTCGATGGCTACACCTTC.

The chain uses TRBV3-1 (or the pseudogene TRBV3-2) and TRBJ2-5; tentative D call: TRBD1 (5 bases). V lost 4 bases, J lost 3 bases, and 12 bases lay in between. Germline V gene lookup returns CDR1 LGHDT and CDR2 YNNKEL (reference sequence). The CDR3 has 14 residues. For the CDR3, the DNA is TGTGCCAGCAGCCCACTCGACAGAAAAGAGACCCAGTACTTC. Its protein is CASSPLDRKETQYF.

The sample holds a few counts of this clone. The CDR3 nucleotides read TGTGCCAGCAGTGACAGGTCCACCGGGGAGCTGTTTTTT. It specifies CASSDRSTGELFF. The chain recombines TRBV2 with TRBJ2-2; no firm D call. Between the trimmed V and J ends, which lost 3 bases and 4 bases, there was a span of 6 bases. The length of the CDR3 is 13 residues. Germline V gene lookup returns CDR1 SNHLY and CDR2 FYNNEI.